The sequence of this TCR beta chain was determined in a study of blood T cell repertoires in COVID-19. The germline CDR1 and CDR2 sequences are SGHRS and YFSETQ. V was trimmed by 2 bases and J by 4 bases, leaving 9 bases between them. This CDR3 has 13 amino acids. Produced via immunoSEQ multiplex PCR; TCRdb's table is partial and in-frame only. The sample carries 190,000 or so clones, around 90% recorded once. Input material: peripheral blood. This chain uses TRBV5-1 with TRBJ1-2; D is ambiguous. This clonotype was obtained from a man in his forties with active or convalescent COVID-19. CDR3 DNA sequence: TGCGCCAGCAGCTTAGGAGGGCCCTATGGCTACACCTTC. It codes for CASSLGGPYGYTF. Full variable domain (outside the CDR3, taken from reference TRBV5-1 and TRBJ1-2): KAGVTQTPRYLIKTRGQQVTLSCSPISGHRSVSWYQQTPGQGLQFLFEYFSETQRNKGNFPGRFSGRQFSNSRSEMNVSTLELGDSALYLCASSLGGPYGYTFGSGTRLTVV.